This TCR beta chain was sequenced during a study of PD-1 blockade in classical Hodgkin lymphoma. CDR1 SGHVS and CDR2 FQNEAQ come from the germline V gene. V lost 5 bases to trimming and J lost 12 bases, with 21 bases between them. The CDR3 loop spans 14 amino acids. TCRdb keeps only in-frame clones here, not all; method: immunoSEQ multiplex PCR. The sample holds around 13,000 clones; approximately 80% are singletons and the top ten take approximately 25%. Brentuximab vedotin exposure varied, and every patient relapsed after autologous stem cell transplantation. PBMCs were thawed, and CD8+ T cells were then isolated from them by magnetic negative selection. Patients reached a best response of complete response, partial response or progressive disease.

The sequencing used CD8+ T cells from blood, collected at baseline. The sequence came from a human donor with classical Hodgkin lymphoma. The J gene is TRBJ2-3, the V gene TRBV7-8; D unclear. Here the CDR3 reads CASSRTWTTPLQYF. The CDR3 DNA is TGTGCCAGCAGCCGAACTTGGACCACCCCCCTACAGTATTTT.